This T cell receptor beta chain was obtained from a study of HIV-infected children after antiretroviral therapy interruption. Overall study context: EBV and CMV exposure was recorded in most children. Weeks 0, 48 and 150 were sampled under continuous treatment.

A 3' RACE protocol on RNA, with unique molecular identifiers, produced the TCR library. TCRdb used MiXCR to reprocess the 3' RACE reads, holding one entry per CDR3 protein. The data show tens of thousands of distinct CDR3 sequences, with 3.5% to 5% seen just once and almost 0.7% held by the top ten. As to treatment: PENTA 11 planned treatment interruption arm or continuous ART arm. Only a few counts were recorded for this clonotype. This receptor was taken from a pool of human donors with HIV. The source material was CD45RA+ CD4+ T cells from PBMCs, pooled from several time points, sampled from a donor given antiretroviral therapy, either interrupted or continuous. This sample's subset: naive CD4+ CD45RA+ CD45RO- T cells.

The CDR3 is CASSLAGQGSNQPQHF. CDR3 DNA sequence: TGTGCCAGCAGTTTAGCGGGACAGGGGAGCAATCAGCCCCAGCATTTT. The J gene is TRBJ1-5, the V gene TRBV28; 10 bases agree with TRBD1. The CDR3 contains 16 residues. V trimming: 2 bases; J trimming: 1 base; junction bases outside the gene matches: 2. Germline V CDR1 and CDR2: MDHEN, SYDVKM. The entire variable domain, with the rest obtained from reference TRBV28 and TRBJ1-5, is as follows: DVKVTQSSRYLVKRTGEKVFLECVQDMDHENMFWYRQDPGLGLRLIYFSYDVKMKEKGDIPEGYSVSREKKERFSLILESASTNQTSMYLCASSLAGQGSNQPQHFGDGTRLSIL.